This T cell receptor beta chain was retrieved from a study of cytomegalovirus exposure and HLA in healthy donors. Turning to the study itself: It was reported in a later analysis that the 90 to 150 validation repertoires used the same platform as the approximately 690 first-cohort repertoires. Study outcomes and limitations: For cytomegalovirus status, the classifier reportedly gave diagnoses with high specificity and sensitivity.

Trimming removed 3 bases from V and 4 bases from J, with 7 bases in between. The CDR3 runs to 13 residues. Germline V CDR1 and CDR2: SGHVS, FQNEAQ. As concerns this clone: Its antigen remains unidentified.

Method: immunoSEQ multiplex PCR; TCRdb's copy keeps in-frame clones and lacks some. The table lists about 220,000 clones, 85% to 95% of them singletons. The gene calls are TRBV7-8 and TRBJ2-1; D is ambiguous. The receptor was derived from a woman aged 18-35 years in good health and CMV-seronegative. The sequenced sample consisted of PBMCs. The CDR3 sequence is CASSFSGYNEQFF. The CDR3 DNA reads TGTGCCAGCAGCTTCTCCGGGTACAATGAGCAGTTCTTC.